This entry features one T cell receptor (beta chain) sequence. The target antigen is unknown. The germline V gene has CDR1 LGHNA and CDR2 YSLEER. The CDR3 loop spans 17 amino acids. Losses at the gene ends were 2 bases for V and 0 bases for J; bases not matched to a gene: 10. Repertoires were generated with immunoSEQ multiplex PCR, while TCRdb's copy carries only in-frame clones and drops some. The table lists some 80,000 clones, around 94% of them singletons. The data were obtained in a study of OX40 agonist ivuxolimab in advanced cancers. Study-wide points: CD4+ T cells averaged fewer expanded clones than CD8+ T cells. People who partly responded at 0.1-3.0 mg/kg had some of the least clonal expansion seen.

The origin of this receptor is an adult with an advanced solid tumor such as melanoma, head and neck, liver or kidney cancer. Sequences were derived from CD4+ or CD8+ T cells sorted from blood, sampled in a trial of the OX40 agonist ivuxolimab. The chain recombines TRBV4-3 with TRBJ2-7, with 7 bases aligning to TRBD2. CDR3 coding DNA: TGCGCCAGCAGCCAAAGGAGCCCAGCGGGGATCTCCTACGAGCAGTACTTC. Translating it yields CASSQRSPAGISYEQYF.